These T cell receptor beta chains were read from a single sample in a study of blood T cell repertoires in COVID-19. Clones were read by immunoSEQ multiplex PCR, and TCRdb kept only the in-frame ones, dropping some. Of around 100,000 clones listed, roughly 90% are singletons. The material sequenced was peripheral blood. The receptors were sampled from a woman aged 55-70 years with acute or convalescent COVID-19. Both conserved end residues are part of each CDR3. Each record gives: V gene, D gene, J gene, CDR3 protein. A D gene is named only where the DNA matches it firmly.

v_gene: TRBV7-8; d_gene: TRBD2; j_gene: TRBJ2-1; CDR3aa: CASSLVSGSSYNEQFF
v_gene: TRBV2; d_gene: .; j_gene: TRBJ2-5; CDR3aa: CASSDHGGKETQYF
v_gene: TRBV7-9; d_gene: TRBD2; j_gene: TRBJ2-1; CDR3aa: CASSRSLAGTGNEQFF
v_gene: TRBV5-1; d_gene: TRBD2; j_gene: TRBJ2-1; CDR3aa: CASSLGQGLAATNEQFF
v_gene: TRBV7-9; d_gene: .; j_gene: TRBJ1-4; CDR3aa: CASSLDTRNEKLFF
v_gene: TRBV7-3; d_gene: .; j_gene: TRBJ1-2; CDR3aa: CASSFDGEGSGYTF
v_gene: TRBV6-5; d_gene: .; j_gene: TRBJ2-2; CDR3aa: CASRRRGGELFF
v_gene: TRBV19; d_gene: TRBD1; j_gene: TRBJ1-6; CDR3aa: CASRAGTANSPLHF
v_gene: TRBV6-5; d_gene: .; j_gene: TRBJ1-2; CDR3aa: CASSYSSRDQGYTF
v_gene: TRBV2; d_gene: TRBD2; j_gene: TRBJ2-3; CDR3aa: CASRVVAGTTDTQYF
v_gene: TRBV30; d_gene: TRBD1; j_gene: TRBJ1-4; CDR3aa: CAWSLLGQYNEKLFF